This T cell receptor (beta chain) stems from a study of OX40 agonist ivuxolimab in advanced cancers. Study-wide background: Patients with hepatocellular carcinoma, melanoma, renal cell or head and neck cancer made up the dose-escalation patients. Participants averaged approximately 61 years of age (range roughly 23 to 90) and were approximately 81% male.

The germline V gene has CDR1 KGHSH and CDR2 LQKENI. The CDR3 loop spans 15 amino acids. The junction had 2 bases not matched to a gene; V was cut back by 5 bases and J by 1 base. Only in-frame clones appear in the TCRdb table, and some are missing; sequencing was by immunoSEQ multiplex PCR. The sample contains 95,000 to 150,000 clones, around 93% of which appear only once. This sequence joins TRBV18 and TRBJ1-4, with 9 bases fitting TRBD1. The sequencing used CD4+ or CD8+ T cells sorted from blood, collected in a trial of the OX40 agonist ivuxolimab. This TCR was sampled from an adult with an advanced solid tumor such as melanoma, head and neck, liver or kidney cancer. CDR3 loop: CASSADRGTNEKLFF. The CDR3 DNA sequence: TGTGCCAGCTCAGCGGACAGGGGAACTAATGAAAAACTGTTTTTT.